The present entry profiles one T cell receptor (beta chain) with its context. The junction had 8 bases not matched to a gene; V was cut back by 5 bases and J by 6 bases. The CDR3 loop spans 15 amino acids. CDR1 and CDR2 from the germline V gene are LNHDA and SQIVND (reference sequence). The data were obtained in a study of T cell changes during pregnancy in multiple sclerosis. Here immunoSEQ multiplex PCR was the method, and the copy in TCRdb shows in-frame clones only, minus some. The table records around 68,000 clones, around 91% of them present only once. This material consisted of peripheral blood, taken after pregnancy. The V gene is TRBV19, the J gene TRBJ2-1, with 9 bases matching TRBD1. This receptor was identified in a female donor in good health, enrolled as a control in a pregnancy study. Here the CDR3 DNA reads TGTGCCAGTAGTCCTCGGACAGGGGTGGTCAATGAGCAGTTCTTC. Translation: CASSPRTGVVNEQFF.